This section outlines one T cell receptor beta chain sequence together with its context. Sequencing used immunoSEQ multiplex PCR; TCRdb keeps in-frame clones, though not all of them. The repertoire has about 22,000 clones, 80% of them found once; the top ten carry 40%. The data are from a study of radiation and T cells in renal cell carcinoma. About the study: Nephrectomy followed 15 Gy stereotactic body radiation by 4 weeks.

V lost 5 bases to trimming and J lost 0 bases, with 14 bases between them. This CDR3 is 14 amino acids long. Germline loops: CDR1 SQVTM, CDR2 ANQGSEA. Time point noted: baseline pretreatment blood. Specified treatment: 15 Gy SBRT to primary tumor, nephrectomy 4 weeks later. Radiation-treated patients gave blood at baseline, week 2 and week 4. Clear cell pathology was present in this patient's renal cell carcinoma. This chain links TRBV29-1 with TRBJ2-7; D not resolved. The sequences come from blood, collected from a patient whose treatment included radiotherapy and nephrectomy. The sequence was collected from a man aged 60-69 years with renal cell carcinoma. The CDR3 sequence: CSVFGDKSSYEQYF. The CDR3 DNA reads TGCAGCGTTTTTGGCGACAAGAGCTCCTACGAGCAGTACTTC.